This T cell receptor beta chain was identified in a study of CD8 T cells in ankylosing spondylitis (dated by TCRdb to the late 2010s). Study-level background: To find TCR variants linked to disease, the study profiled T cell receptor beta repertoires in ankylosing spondylitis patients and healthy donors. Peripheral blood samples were taken, and synovial fluid was additionally collected from ankylosing spondylitis patients. The full study cohort was made up of about 24 ankylosing spondylitis patients and fewer than 120 healthy donors. Points the paper makes about the study in general: A TCR beta motif made up of several highly homologous amino acid variants appeared to be characteristic of blood from ankylosing spondylitis patients. Some motif variants had previously been reported in the synovial fluid and blood of reactive arthritis patients, which suggests shared mechanisms of disease initiation. The disease-linked clones were reported to be significantly enriched in matched synovial fluid samples from ankylosing spondylitis patients. A CD8+ phenotype was shown by the disease-linked clones, which were found at relatively low frequencies in peripheral blood.

The sample was run on an Illumina HiSeq 2500. Quantitative 5'-RACE with molecular barcodes was the method used to prepare the TCR beta libraries. On the authors' methods: To identify disease-linked TCR variants, a new computational method was used, one built on a probabilistic model of VDJ rearrangement. TCRdb cleaned the public reads at Q25 with fastp, built clones with MiXCR and kept in-frame beta chains. Identical CDR3 protein sequences are pooled into one entry, listed with their most common genes and DNA. The V and J calls follow TCRdb's processing rather than the paper's. In all, the sample holds some 23,000 distinct CDR3 sequences, and roughly 2.5% of those were seen once. Clones ranked in the top ten supply 6% to 8% of the sample. The sample holds many counts of this clonotype. It lacks a known antigen. No base quality values were provided; no much bigger clone lies one nucleotide off. Taken from cysteine to phenylalanine, the CDR3 has 15 residues. Only the CDR3 portion is preserved as DNA: 45 bases, with reading frame beginning at the first base. The germline V gene yields SGDLS for CDR1 and YYNGEE for CDR2. The V end loses 0 bases and the J end loses 4 bases, and a stretch of 10 bases separates them.

The sequencing input was blood, either unsorted or a sorted T cell fraction (not recorded which). The receptor's source is a female donor with ankylosing spondylitis or in good health (not recorded which). The chain is made from TRBV9 and TRBJ2-2; the D segment is perhaps TRBD1 or TRBD2, each sharing 5 matched bases. The DNA reads TGTGCCAGCAGCGTAGAGTCTGGGGGCACCGGGGAGCTGTTTTTT. Its protein reads: CASSVESGGTGELFF.